These T cell receptor beta chains were read from a single sample in a study of the immune and genomic landscape of osteosarcoma. Assay used: immunoSEQ multiplex PCR; TCRdb lists only in-frame clones, some missing. The data contain approximately 1,300 clones, around 79% of them seen just once; the ten biggest clones take up 9% to 9.5%. Source material: primary tumor tissue from the femur. The receptor source for this set is a man aged 25-45 years with osteosarcoma. The CDR3 runs from the conserved cysteine through the conserved F or W. Each record gives: V gene, D gene, clone size, J gene, CDR3 protein, CDR3 DNA. The D gene is left open where the match is weak. Size is stated for part of the rows, as once, few or many counts, or as a class when the clone is expanded.

>TRBV4-1|TRBD2|.|TRBJ2-2
CASSHQSGGAIGELFF
TGCGCCAGCAGCCATCAAAGCGGGGGGGCAATCGGGGAGCTGTTTTTT
>TRBV15|TRBD2|.|TRBJ2-1
CATSRSSGGSYNEQFF
TGTGCCACCAGCAGAAGTAGCGGGGGCTCCTACAATGAGCAGTTCTTC
>TRBV7-9|.|once|TRBJ2-3
CASRTTTRVDSERTDTQYF
TGTGCCAGCAGAACCACTACCCGAGTGGACAGCGAACGCACAGATACGCAGTATTTT
>TRBV27|.|once|TRBJ1-2
CASRRAGRDGYTF
TGTGCCAGCCGTAGGGCCGGGAGGGATGGCTACACCTTC
>TRBV30|TRBD1|.|TRBJ1-1
CAGTQGQGEGAFF
TGTGCCGGAACCCAGGGACAGGGGGAGGGAGCTTTCTTT
>TRBV18|.|.|TRBJ1-1
CASSFHGQNTEAFF
TGTGCCAGCTCCTTCCACGGGCAGAACACTGAAGCTTTCTTT
>TRBV7-9|.|.|TRBJ1-2
CASSLTELYGYTF
TGTGCCAGCAGCTTAACTGAGCTCTATGGCTACACCTTC
>TRBV7-2|.|.|TRBJ2-5
CASSLEQGETQYF
TGTGCCAGCAGCCTAGAACAGGGAGAGACCCAGTACTTC
>TRBV28|TRBD1|once|TRBJ1-1
CASSRRQGAIAEAFF
TGTGCCAGCAGCCGAAGGCAGGGGGCGATCGCTGAAGCTTTCTTT
>TRBV9|TRBD1|.|TRBJ1-2
CASSADRVGYGYTF
TGTGCCAGCAGCGCCGACAGGGTAGGCTATGGCTACACCTTC
>TRBV6-5|.|.|TRBJ2-5
CASNTGSGETQYF
TGTGCCAGCAATACAGGGTCAGGAGAGACCCAGTACTTC
>TRBV28|TRBD1|.|TRBJ1-4
CASSPGTGVGLANEKLFF
TGTGCCAGCAGTCCCGGGACAGGGGTGGGGTTAGCGAATGAAAAACTGTTTTTT
>TRBV6-1|.|.|TRBJ2-1
CANSRYLTSDEQFF
TGTGCCAACTCCAGATACCTGACATCCGATGAGCAGTTCTTC
>TRBV11-2|.|.|TRBJ2-3
CASTSSTDTQYF
TGTGCCAGCACCAGTAGCACAGATACGCAGTATTTT
>TRBV7-9|.|.|TRBJ1-2
CASSLGDSGYTF
TGTGCCAGCAGCTTAGGTGACAGTGGCTACACCTTC
>TRBV6-5|.|.|TRBJ1-1
CASSANIAEAFF
TGTGCCAGCAGTGCCAATATCGCTGAAGCTTTCTTT